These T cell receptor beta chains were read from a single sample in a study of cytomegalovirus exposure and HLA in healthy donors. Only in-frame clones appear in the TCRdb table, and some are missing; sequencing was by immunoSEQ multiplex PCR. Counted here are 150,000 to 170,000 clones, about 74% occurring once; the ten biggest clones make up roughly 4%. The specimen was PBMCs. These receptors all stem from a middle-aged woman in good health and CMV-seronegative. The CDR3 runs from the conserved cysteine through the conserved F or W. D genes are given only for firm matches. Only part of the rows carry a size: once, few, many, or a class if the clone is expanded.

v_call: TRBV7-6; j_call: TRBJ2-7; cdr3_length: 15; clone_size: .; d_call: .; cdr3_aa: CASSLAADTSYEQYF; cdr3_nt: TGTGCCAGCAGCTTAGCGGCTGATACCTCCTACGAGCAGTACTTC
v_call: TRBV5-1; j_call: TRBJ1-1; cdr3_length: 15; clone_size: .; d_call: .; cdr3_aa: CASSPRGTLNTEAFF; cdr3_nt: TGCGCCAGCAGCCCCCGTGGGACACTAAACACTGAAGCTTTCTTT
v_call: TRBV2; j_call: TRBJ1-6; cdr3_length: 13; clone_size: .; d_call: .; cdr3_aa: CASLTELTSPLHF; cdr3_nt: TGTGCCAGTCTGACGGAACTAACTTCACCCCTCCACTTT
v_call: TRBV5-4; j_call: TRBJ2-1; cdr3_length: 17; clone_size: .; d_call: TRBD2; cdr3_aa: CASSLGTSGAKRNEQFF; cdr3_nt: TGTGCCAGCAGCTTAGGGACTAGCGGGGCTAAGAGGAATGAGCAGTTCTTC
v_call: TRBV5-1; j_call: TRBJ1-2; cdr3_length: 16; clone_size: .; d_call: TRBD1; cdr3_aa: CASSLTGGATKYGYTF; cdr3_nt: TGCGCCAGCAGTTTGACAGGGGGCGCGACTAAGTATGGCTACACCTTC
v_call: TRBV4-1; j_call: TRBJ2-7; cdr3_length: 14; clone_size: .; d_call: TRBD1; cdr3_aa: CASSTRQGSNEQYF; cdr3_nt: TGCGCCAGCAGCACCCGACAGGGGTCCAACGAGCAGTACTTC
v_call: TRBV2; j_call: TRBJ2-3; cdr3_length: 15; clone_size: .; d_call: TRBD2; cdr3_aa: CASRRTSGSSDTQYF; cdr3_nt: TGTGCCAGTCGACGGACTAGCGGGAGTTCAGATACGCAGTATTTT
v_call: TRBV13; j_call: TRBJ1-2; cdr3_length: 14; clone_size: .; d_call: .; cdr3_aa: CASSSGNRDWGYTF; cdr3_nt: TGTGCCAGCAGCTCGGGAAATCGGGACTGGGGCTACACCTTC
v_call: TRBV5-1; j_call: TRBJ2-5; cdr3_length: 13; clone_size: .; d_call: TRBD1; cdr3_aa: CASSLGGSETQYF; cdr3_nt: TGCGCCAGCAGCCTAGGGGGCTCAGAGACCCAGTACTTC
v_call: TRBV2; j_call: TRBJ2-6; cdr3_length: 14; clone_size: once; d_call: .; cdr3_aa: CASGGSSGANVLTF; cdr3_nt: TGTGCCAGCGGGGGGTCCTCTGGGGCCAACGTCCTGACTTTC
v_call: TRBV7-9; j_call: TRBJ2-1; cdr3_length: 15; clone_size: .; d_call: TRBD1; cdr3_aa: CASSSWDSTYNEQFF; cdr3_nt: TGTGCCAGCAGCTCATGGGACAGCACCTACAATGAGCAGTTCTTC
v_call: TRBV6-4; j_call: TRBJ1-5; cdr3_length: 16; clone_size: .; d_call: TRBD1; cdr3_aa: CASRPPDRGDDQPQHF; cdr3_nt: TGTGCCAGCAGACCCCCGGACAGGGGGGACGACCAGCCCCAGCATTTT
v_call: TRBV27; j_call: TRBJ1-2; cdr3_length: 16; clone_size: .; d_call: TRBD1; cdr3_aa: CASSPRTGGSAGGYTF; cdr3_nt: TGTGCCAGCAGTCCTAGGACAGGGGGCAGCGCGGGGGGCTACACCTTC
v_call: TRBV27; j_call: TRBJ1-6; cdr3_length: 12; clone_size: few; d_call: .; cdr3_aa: CASSFPNSPLHF; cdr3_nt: TGTGCCAGCAGTTTCCCAAATTCACCCCTCCACTTT
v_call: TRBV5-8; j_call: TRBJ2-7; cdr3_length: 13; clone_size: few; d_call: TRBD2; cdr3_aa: CASSFGGTYEQYF; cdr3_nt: TGTGCCAGCAGCTTCGGGGGGACCTACGAGCAGTACTTC
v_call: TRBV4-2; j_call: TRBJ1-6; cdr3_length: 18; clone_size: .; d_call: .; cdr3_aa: CASSQETGKGGYNSPLHF; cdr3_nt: TGTGCCAGCAGCCAGGAAACAGGGAAAGGAGGTTATAATTCACCCCTCCACTTT
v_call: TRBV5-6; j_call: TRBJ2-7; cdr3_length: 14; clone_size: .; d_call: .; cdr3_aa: CASSFRAVTYEQYF; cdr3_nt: TGTGCCAGCAGCTTCAGGGCGGTCACCTACGAGCAGTACTTC
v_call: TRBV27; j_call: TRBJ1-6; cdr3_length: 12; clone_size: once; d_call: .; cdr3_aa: CAGGLDNSPLHF; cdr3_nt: TGTGCCGGAGGACTGGATAATTCACCCCTCCACTTT
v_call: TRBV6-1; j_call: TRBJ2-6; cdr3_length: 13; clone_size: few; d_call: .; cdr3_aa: CASTRVGANVLTF; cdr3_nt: TGTGCCAGCACGAGGGTTGGGGCCAACGTCCTGACTTTC
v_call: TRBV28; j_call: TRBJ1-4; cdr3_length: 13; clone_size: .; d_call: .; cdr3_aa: CASNWAVNEKLFF; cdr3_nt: TGTGCCAGCAATTGGGCAGTTAATGAAAAACTGTTTTTT
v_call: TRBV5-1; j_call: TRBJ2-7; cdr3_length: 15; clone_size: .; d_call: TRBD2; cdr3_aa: CASSFSGGSSHEQYF; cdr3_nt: TGCGCCAGCAGCTTTAGCGGGGGATCTTCCCACGAGCAGTACTTC
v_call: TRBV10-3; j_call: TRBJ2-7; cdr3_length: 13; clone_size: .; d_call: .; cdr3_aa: CASLSAGSYEQYF; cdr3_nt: TGTGCGTCCCTCTCGGCGGGGAGCTACGAGCAGTACTTC
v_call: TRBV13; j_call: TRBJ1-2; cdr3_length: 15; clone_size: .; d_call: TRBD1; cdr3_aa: CASTRRDSDYYGYTF; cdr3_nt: TGTGCCAGCACCCGCCGGGACAGCGACTACTATGGCTACACCTTC
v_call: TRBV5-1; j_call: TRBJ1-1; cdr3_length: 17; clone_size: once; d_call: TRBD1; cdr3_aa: CASSEDRDRIVSTEAFF; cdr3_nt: TGCGCCAGCAGCGAGGACCGGGACAGGATAGTAAGTACTGAAGCTTTCTTT